The rows below give T cell receptor beta chains drawn from one sample of a study of shared clonotypes between healthy human individuals. Only in-frame clones appear in the TCRdb table, and some are missing; sequencing was by immunoSEQ multiplex PCR. The table includes roughly 2.4 million clones, more than 90% detected once. Sequencing was carried out using naive CD4+ T cells sorted from blood. The receptors come from a man between 18 and 35 years old in good health. Each CDR3 is given with its conserved first and last residue. A D gene is named only where the DNA matches it firmly. Clone size is not always given. Where it is, it says once, few, many or a class for expanded clones.

TRBJ2-7 NA TRBD1 TRBV27 TGTGCCAGCAGTAGACAGGGGGGGTACGAGCAGTACTTC CASSRQGGYEQYF
TRBJ1-2 once NA TRBV6-5 TGTGCCAGCACAAGAGGGGGGAGCTCCTATGGCTACACCTTC CASTRGGSSYGYTF
TRBJ2-7 NA NA TRBV28 TGTGCCAGCAGCCCTGGACGGTACTACGAGCAGTACTTC CASSPGRYYEQYF
TRBJ1-1 once NA TRBV30 TGTGCCTGGAGTGTACTGGCTGAAACTGAAGCTTTCTTT CAWSVLAETEAFF
TRBJ1-2 NA NA TRBV25-1 TGTGCCAGCAGTGAAGCGGGGAACTATGGCTACACCTTC CASSEAGNYGYTF
TRBJ1-2 NA NA TRBV5-1 TGCGCCAGCAGTGGGCCCCCCCCCGGCGGCGTGTTTGGCTACACCTTC CASSGPPPGGVFGYTF
TRBJ1-5 NA NA TRBV25-1 TGTGCCAGTTCTCAAGGGAATCAGCCCCAGCATTTT CASSQGNQPQHF
TRBJ2-5 NA TRBD2 TRBV6-5 TGTGCCAGCAGGGCGGGAGGAGAGACCCAGTACTTC CASRAGGETQYF
TRBJ2-3 once NA TRBV2 TGTGCCACCGGACGTCGCCCAGATACGCAGTATTTT CATGRRPDTQYF
TRBJ2-7 NA NA TRBV7-9 TGTGCCAGCAGCTTAGAACCCTACGAGCAGTACTTC CASSLEPYEQYF
TRBJ2-1 NA NA TRBV5-1 TGCGCCAGCAGCTTGTTTGGGCCGCCGCATCCTTACAATGAGCAGTTCTTC CASSLFGPPHPYNEQFF
TRBJ2-3 once NA TRBV14 TGTGCCAGCAGCCAACCGGAGCGGTTGACAGCAGATACGCAGTATTTT CASSQPERLTADTQYF
TRBJ2-3 NA NA TRBV4-1 TGCGCCAGCAGCCAAGTTGGGGACTCCACAGATACGCAGTATTTT CASSQVGDSTDTQYF
TRBJ2-7 NA NA TRBV9 TGTGCCAGCAGCGTAGAGTCAGGAAGCTCCTACGAGCAGTACTTC CASSVESGSSYEQYF
TRBJ2-7 NA TRBD2 TRBV29-1 TGCAGCGGAGGTGGGGGGGTCCCCTACGAGCAGTACTTC CSGGGGVPYEQYF
TRBJ1-1 few NA TRBV19 TGTGCCAGTAGTATCGAGGCTGAAGCTTTCTTT CASSIEAEAFF
TRBJ1-4 NA NA TRBV7-9 TGTGCCAGCAGCTTAGAGCCCCCTTGGGGGGAGGGGAATGAAAAACTGTTTTTT CASSLEPPWGEGNEKLFF
TRBJ1-6 NA NA TRBV6-1 TGTGCCAGCAGCCAAGGAAGTTCACCCCTCCACTTT CASSQGSSPLHF
TRBJ1-4 NA NA TRBV19 TGTGCCAGTAGTATAGGTTTATCGCCTAATGAAAAACTGTTTTTT CASSIGLSPNEKLFF
TRBJ2-5 NA NA TRBV7-2 TGTGCCAGCAGCTTTCAAGCCAGTCAAGAGACCCAGTACTTC CASSFQASQETQYF
TRBJ2-7 NA NA TRBV7-9 TGTGCCAGCAGCTTGGGCCAACAACGGGTTACCTACGAGCAGTACTTC CASSLGQQRVTYEQYF
TRBJ1-2 NA TRBD1 TRBV5-1 TGCGCCAGCAGCGGGGGGACAGCATATGGCTACACCTTC CASSGGTAYGYTF
TRBJ2-1 NA NA TRBV5-1 TGCGCCAGCAGCGGGAACGGGGCGATTTACAATGAGCAGTTCTTC CASSGNGAIYNEQFF